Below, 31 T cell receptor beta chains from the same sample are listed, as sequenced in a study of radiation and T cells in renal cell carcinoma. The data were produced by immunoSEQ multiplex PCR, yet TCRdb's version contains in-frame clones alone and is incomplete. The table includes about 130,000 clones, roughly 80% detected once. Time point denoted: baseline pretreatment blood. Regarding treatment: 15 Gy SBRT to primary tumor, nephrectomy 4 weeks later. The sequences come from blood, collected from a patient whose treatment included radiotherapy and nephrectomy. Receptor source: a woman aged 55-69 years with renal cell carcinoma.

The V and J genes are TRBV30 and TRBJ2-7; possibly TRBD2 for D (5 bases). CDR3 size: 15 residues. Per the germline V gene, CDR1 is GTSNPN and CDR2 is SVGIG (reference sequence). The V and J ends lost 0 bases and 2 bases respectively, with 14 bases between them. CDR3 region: CAWSVRLTGTYEQYF. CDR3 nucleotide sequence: TGTGCCTGGAGTGTACGGTTGACCGGGACCTACGAGCAGTACTTC.

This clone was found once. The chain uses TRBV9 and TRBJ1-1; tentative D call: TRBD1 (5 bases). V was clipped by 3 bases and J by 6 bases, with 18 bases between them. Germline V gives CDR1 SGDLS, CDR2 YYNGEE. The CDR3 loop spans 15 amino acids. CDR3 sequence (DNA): TGTGCCAGCAGCGGTACGGGGTCCCTGGGGGCTGAAGCTTTCTTT. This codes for CASSGTGSLGAEAFF.

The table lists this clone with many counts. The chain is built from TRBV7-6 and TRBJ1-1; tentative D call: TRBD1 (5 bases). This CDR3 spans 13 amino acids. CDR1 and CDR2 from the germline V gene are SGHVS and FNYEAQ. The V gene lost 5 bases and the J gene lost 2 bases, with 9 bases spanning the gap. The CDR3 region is CASSPTGNTEAFF. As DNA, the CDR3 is TGTGCCAGCAGCCCCACAGGTAACACTGAAGCTTTCTTT.

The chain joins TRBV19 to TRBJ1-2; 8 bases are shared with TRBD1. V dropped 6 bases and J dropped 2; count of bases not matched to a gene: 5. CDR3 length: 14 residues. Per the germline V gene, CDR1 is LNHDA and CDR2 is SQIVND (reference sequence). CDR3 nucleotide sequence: TGTGCCAGTAGAGAGGACAGGGCGAACTATGGCTACACCTTC. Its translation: CASREDRANYGYTF.

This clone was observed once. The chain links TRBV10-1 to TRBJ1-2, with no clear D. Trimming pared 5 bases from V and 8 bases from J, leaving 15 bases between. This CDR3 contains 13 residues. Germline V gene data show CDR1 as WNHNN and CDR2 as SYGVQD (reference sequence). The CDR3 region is CASSKGGSDGYTF. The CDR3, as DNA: TGCGCCAGCAGTAAGGGTGGGAGCGACGGCTACACCTTC.

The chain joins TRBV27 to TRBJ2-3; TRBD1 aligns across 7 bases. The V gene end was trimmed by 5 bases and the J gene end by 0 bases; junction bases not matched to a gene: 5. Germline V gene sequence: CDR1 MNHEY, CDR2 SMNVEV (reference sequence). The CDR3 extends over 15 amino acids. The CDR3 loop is CASSPGTVSTDTQYF. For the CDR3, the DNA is TGTGCCAGCAGTCCCGGGACAGTTAGCACAGATACGCAGTATTTT.

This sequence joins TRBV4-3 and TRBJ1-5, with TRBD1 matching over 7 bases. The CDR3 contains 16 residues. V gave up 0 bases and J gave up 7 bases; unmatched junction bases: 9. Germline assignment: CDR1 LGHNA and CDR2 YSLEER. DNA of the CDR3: TGCGCCAGCAGCCAAGATCACAGGGGAGGAACCCAGCCCCAGCATTTT. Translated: CASSQDHRGGTQPQHF.

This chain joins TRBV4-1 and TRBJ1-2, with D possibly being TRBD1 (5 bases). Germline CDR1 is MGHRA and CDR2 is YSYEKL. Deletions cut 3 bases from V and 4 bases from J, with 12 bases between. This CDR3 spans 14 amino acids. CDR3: CASSHSPGPYGYTF. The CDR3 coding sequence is TGCGCCAGCAGCCATTCTCCGGGACCCTATGGCTACACCTTC.

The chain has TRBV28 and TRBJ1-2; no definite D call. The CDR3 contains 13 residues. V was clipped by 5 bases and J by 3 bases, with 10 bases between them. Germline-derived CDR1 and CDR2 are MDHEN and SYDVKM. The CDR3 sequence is CASSPDTYYGYTF. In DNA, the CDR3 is TGTGCCAGCAGTCCCGACACCTACTATGGCTACACCTTC.

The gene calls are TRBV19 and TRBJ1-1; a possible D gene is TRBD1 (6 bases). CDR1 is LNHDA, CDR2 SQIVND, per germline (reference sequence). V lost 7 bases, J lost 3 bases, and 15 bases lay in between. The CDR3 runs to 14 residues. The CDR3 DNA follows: TGTGCCAGTAACGATAGGGGGGCGGACACTGAAGCTTTCTTT. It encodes CASNDRGADTEAFF.

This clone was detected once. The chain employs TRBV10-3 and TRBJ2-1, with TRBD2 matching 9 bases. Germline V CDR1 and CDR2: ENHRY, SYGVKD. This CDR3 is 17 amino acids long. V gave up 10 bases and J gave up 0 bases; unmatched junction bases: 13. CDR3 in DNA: TGTGCCACAATGGGCCTTAGCGGGGGTAGCTCCTACAATGAGCAGTTCTTC. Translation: CATMGLSGGSSYNEQFF.

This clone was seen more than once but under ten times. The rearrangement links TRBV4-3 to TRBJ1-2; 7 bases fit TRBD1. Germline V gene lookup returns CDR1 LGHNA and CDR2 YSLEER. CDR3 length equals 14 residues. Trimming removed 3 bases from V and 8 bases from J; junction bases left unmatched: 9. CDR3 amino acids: CASSQGHRDRGYTF. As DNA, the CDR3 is TGCGCCAGCAGCCAGGGGCATCGGGACAGAGGCTACACCTTC.

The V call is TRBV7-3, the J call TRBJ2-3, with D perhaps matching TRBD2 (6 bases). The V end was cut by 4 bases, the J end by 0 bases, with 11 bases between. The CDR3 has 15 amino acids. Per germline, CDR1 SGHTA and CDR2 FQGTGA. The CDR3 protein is CASSYTGTSTDTQYF. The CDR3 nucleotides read TGTGCCAGCAGCTATACGGGGACTAGCACAGATACGCAGTATTTT.

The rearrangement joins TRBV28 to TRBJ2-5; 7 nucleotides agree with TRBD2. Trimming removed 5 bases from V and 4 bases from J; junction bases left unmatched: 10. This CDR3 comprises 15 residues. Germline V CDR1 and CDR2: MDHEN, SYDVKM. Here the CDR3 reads CASSGGGGAGETQYF. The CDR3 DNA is TGTGCCAGCAGTGGGGGGGGAGGTGCAGGAGAGACCCAGTACTTC.

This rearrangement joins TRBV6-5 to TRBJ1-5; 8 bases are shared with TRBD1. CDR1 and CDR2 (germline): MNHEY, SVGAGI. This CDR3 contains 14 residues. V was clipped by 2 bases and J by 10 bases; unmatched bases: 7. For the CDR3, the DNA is TGTGCCAGCAGTTACGCCGACAGGGGACGACCCCAGCATTTT. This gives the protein CASSYADRGRPQHF.

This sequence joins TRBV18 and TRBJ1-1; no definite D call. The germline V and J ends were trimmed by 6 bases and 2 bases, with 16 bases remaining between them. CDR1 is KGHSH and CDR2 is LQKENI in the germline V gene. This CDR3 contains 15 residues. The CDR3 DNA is TGTGCCAGCTCTTCTGGTACGCGGGGAAACACTGAAGCTTTCTTT. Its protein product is CASSSGTRGNTEAFF.

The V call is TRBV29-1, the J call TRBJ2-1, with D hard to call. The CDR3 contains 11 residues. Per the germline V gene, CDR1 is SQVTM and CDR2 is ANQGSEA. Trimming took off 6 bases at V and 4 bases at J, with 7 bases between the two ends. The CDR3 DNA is TGCAGCGTCCCCCGGTACAATGAGCAGTTCTTC. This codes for CSVPRYNEQFF.

As DNA, the CDR3 is TGTGCCAGCAGGGCCTGGAGGCTACAAGAGACCCAGTACTTC. Translation gives CASRAWRLQETQYF. This rearrangement joins TRBV6-1 to TRBJ2-5; D may be TRBD2 (5 bases). Germline V gene lookup returns CDR1 MNHNS and CDR2 SASEGT. V shed 6 bases and J shed 2 bases, with 13 bases lying between them. The CDR3 is 14 residues long.

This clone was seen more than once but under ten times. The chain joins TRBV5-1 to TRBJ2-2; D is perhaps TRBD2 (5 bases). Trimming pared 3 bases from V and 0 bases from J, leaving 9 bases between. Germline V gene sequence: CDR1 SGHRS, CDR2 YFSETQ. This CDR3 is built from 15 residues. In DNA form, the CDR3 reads TGCGCCAGCAGCTGGACTGACGCGAACACCGGGGAGCTGTTTTTT. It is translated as CASSWTDANTGELFF.

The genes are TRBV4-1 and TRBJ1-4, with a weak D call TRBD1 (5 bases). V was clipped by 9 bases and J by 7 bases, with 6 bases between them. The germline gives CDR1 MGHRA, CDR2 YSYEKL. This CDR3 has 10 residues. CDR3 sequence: CASGGEKLFF. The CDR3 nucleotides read TGCGCCAGTGGGGGTGAAAAACTGTTTTTT.

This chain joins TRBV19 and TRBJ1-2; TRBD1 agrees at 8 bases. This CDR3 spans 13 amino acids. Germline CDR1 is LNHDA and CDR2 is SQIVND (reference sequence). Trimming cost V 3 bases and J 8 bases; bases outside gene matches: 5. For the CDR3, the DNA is TGTGCCAGTAGTATGGGACAGGTCGACGGCTACACCTTC. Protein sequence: CASSMGQVDGYTF.

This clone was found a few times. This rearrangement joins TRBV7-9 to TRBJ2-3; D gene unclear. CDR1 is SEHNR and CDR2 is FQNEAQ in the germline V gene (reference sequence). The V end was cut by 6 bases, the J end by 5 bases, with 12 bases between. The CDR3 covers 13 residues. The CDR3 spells CASRPTGKDTQYF. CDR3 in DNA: TGTGCCAGCAGACCGACTGGAAAAGATACGCAGTATTTT.

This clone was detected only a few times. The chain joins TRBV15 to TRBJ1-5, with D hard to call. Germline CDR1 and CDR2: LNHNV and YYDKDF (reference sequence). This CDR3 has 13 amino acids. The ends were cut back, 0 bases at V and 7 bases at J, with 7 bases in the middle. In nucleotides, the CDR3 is TGTGCCACCAGCAGAGATCCAGGCCAGCCCCAGCATTTT. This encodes CATSRDPGQPQHF.

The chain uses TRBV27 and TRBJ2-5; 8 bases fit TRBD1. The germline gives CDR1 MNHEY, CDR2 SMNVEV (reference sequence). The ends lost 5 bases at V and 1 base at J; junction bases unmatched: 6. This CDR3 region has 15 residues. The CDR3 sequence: CASSDHGTGQETQYF. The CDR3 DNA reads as TGTGCCAGCAGTGATCACGGGACAGGCCAAGAGACCCAGTACTTC.

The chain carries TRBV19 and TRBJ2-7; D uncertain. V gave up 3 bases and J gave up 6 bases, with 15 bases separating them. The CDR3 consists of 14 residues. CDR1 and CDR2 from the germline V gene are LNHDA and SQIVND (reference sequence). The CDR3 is CASSIRAGRAEQYF. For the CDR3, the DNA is TGTGCCAGTAGTATTAGGGCCGGACGTGCCGAGCAGTACTTC.

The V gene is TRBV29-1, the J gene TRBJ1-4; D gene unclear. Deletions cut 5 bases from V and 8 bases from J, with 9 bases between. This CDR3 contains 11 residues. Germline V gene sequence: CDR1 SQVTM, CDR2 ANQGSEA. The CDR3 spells CSVFLGEKLFF. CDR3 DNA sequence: TGCAGCGTTTTTCTGGGGGAAAAACTGTTTTTT.

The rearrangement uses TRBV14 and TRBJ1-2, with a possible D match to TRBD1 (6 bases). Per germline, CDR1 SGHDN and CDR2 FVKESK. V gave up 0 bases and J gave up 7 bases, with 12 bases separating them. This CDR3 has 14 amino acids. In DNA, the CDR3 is TGTGCCAGCAGCCAAGACAGGGGTGTCTTTGGCTACACCTTC. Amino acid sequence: CASSQDRGVFGYTF.

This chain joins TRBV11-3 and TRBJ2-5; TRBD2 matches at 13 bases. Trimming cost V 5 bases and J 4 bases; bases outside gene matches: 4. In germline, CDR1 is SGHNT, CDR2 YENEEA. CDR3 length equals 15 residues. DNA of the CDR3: TGTGCCAGCAGCCGACTAGCGGGAGGTTCAGAGACCCAGTACTTC. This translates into CASSRLAGGSETQYF.

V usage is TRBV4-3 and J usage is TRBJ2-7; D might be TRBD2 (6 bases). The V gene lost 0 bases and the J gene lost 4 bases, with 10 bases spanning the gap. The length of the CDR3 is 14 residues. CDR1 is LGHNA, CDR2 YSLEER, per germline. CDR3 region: CASSQDSRGYEQYF. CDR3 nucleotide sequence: TGCGCCAGCAGCCAAGATTCGCGGGGATACGAGCAGTACTTC.

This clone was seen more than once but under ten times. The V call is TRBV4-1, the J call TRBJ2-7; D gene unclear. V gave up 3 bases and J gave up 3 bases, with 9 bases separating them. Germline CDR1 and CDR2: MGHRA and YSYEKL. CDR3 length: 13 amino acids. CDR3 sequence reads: CASSHRIDYEQYF. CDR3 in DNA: TGCGCCAGCAGCCACAGGATAGACTACGAGCAGTACTTC.

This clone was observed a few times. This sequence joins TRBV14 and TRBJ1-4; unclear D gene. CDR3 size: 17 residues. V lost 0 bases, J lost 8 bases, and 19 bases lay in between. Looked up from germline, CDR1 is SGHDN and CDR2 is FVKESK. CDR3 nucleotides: TGTGCCAGCAGCCAAGATCGAGCCGAGGAAGAAGGGGAAAAACTGTTTTTT. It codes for CASSQDRAEEEGEKLFF.